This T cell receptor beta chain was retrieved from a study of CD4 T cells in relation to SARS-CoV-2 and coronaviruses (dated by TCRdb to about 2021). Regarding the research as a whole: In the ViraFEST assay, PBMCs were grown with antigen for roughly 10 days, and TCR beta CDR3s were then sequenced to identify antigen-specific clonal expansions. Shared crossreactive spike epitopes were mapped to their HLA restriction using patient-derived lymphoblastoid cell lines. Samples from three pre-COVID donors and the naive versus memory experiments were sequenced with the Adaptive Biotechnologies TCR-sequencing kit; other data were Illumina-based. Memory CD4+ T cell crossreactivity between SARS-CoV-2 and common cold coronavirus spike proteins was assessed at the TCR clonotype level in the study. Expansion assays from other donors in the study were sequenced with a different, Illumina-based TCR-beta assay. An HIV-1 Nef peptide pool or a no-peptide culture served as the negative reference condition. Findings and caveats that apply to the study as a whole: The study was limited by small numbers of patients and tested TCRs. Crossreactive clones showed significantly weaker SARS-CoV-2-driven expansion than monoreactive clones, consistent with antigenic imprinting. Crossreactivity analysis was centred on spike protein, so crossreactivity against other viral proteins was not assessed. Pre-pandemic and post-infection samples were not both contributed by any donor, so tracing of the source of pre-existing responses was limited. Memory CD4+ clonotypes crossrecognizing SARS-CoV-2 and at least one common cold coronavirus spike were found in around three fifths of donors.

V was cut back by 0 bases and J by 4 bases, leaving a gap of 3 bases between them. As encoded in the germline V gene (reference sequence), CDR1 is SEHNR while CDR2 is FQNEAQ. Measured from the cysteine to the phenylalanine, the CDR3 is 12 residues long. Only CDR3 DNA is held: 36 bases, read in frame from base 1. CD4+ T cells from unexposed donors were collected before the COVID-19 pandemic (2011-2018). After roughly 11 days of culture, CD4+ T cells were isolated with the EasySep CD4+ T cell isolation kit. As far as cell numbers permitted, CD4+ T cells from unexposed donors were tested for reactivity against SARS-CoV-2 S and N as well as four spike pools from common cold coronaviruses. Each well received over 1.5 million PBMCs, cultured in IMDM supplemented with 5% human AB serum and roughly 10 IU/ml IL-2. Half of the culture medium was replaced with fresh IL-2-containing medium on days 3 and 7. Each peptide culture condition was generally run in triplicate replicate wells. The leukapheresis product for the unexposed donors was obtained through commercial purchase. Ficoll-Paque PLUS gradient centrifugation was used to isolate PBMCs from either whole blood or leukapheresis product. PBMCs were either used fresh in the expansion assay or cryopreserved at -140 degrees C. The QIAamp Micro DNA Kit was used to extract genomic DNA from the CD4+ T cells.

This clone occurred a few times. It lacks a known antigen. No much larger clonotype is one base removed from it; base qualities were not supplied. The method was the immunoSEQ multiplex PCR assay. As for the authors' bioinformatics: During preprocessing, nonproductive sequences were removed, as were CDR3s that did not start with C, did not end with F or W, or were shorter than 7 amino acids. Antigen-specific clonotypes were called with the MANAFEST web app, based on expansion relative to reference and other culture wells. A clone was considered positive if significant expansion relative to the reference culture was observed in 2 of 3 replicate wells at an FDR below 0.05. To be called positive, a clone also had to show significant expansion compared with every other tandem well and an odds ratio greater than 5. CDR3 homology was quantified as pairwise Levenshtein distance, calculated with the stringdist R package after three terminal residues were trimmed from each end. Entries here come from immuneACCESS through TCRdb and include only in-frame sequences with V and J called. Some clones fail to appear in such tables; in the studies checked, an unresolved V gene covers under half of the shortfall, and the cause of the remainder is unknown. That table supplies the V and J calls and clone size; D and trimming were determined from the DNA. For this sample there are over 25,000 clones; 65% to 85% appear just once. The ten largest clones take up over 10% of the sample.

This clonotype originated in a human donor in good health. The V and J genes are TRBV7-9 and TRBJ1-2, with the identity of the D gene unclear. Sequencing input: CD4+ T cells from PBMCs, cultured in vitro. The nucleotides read TGTGCCAGCAGCTTAGCTTCCTATGGCTACACCTTC. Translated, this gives CASSLASYGYTF. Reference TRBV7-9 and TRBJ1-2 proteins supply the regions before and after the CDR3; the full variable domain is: DTGVSQNPRHKITKRGQNVTFRCDPISEHNRLYWYRQTLGQGPEFLTYFQNEAQLEKSRLLSDRFSAERPKGSFSTLEIQRTEQGDSAMYLCASSLASYGYTFGSGTRLTVV.